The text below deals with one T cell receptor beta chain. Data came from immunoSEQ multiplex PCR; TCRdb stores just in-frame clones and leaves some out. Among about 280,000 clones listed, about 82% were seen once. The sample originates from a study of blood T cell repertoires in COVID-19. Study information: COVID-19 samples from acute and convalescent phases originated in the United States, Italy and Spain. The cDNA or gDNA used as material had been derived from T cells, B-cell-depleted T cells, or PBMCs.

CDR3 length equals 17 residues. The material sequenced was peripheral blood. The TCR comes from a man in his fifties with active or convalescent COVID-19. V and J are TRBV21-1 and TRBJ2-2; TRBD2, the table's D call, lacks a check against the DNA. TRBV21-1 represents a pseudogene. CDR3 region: CASSKGAREGPPGELFF. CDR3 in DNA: TGTGCCAGCAGCAAAGGTGCGCGGGAGGGCCCTCCCGGGGAGCTGTTTTTT.